The clone carrying this T cell receptor (beta chain) was observed a few times. This sample stems from a study of blood T cell repertoires in COVID-19. In the study overall: Acute and convalescent COVID-19 samples came from the United States, Italy and Spain. PBMCs, B-cell-depleted T cells, or T cells provided the cDNA or gDNA that made up the material.

Per the authors' pipeline: Reference gene primer amplification gave nucleated cell count estimates. Libraries were prepared by immunoSEQ multiplex PCR; TCRdb keeps only in-frame clonotypes and omits some of them. V and J calls and clone size are those listed in that table; D and trimming were worked out from the DNA. This table has approximately 68,000 clones, about 80% appearing once. The length of the CDR3 is 14 residues. Trimming stripped 2 bases from V and 4 bases from J, with 11 bases between. CDR1 is MNHEY, CDR2 SVGAGI, per germline. The chain joins TRBV6-5 to TRBJ2-5, with D perhaps TRBD1 (6 bases). Sample: peripheral blood. The sequence was collected from a human donor in a cohort sampled during active COVID-19. In DNA, the CDR3 is TGTGCCAGCAGTTACCCCGGACAGCCAGAGACCCAGTACTTC. It translates to CASSYPGQPETQYF.